This T cell receptor (beta chain) was obtained from a study of beta chain features in type 1 diabetes. Study results and limitations: PCR might favor shorter templates, equally in patients and controls.

This clone was counted once. The antigen remains unidentified. Sequenced material consisted of expressed TCRB transcripts (all of the isolated RNA was reverse transcribed). Sequencing was performed with immunoSEQ multiplex PCR; in TCRdb, only in-frame clones are kept and a portion is missing. The table lists about 470,000 clones, 30% of them singletons. The CDR3 has 13 amino acids. Looked up from germline, CDR1 is GTSNPN and CDR2 is SVGIG (reference sequence). V lost 3 bases and J 5 bases, leaving 13 bases between the germline ends. The chain links TRBV30 to TRBJ2-5, with unresolved D. The specimen sequenced was naive CD4+ T cells from blood. The source is a man aged 18-30 years in good health. The CDR3 bases are TGTGCCTGGAGCCACCTATCTCCGGAGACCCAGTACTTC. Amino acid sequence: CAWSHLSPETQYF.